Following are 5 T cell receptor beta chains from one sample sequenced in a study of beta chain features in type 1 diabetes. The authors reverse transcribed all of the isolated RNA, so sequencing captured expressed TCRB transcripts. Assay used: immunoSEQ multiplex PCR; TCRdb lists only in-frame clones, some missing. The sample shows around 450,000 clones, about an eighth of them seen only once. Sequencing used naive CD4+ T cells from blood. Receptors originate from a woman aged 18-29 years in good health.

V is TRBV29-1 and J is TRBJ2-5; D may match TRBD1 or TRBD2 (5 bases each). In germline, CDR1 is SQVTM, CDR2 ANQGSEA. Trimming removed 1 base at V and 0 bases at J, with 15 bases between. There are 16 residues in the CDR3. The CDR3 sequence is CSVEGQFLGHQETQYF. As DNA, the CDR3 is TGCAGCGTTGAAGGACAATTCCTGGGACACCAAGAGACCCAGTACTTC.

J is TRBJ1-5 and V is TRBV25-1; 9 bases line up with TRBD1. Germline CDR1 and CDR2: MGHDK and SYGVNS. The CDR3 spans 16 residues. V gave up 2 bases and J gave up 5 bases; unmatched junction bases: 7. The CDR3 loop reads CASSEAGQGLDQPQHF. The CDR3 region has the DNA TGTGCCAGCAGTGAAGCGGGACAGGGCCTAGATCAGCCCCAGCATTTT.

The J gene is TRBJ2-7, the V gene TRBV5-4, with 9 bases that match TRBD2. CDR3 length equals 15 residues. V was pared by 0 bases and J by 2 bases, with 3 bases of the junction left unmatched. Germline V gene lookup returns CDR1 SGHNT and CDR2 YYREEE (reference sequence). CDR3 residues: CASSLGSSGTYEQYF. In DNA, the CDR3 is TGTGCCAGCAGCTTGGGGTCTAGCGGGACCTACGAGCAGTACTTC.

CDR3 nucleotide sequence: TGTGCCAGCAGCGGTACTCCTGGCACAGATACGCAGTATTTT. Protein product: CASSGTPGTDTQYF. The chain employs TRBV9 and TRBJ2-3; D gene uncertain. There are 14 residues in the CDR3. Trimming stripped 3 bases from V and 1 base from J, with 9 bases between. Germline assignment: CDR1 SGDLS and CDR2 YYNGEE.

V gene TRBV2 combines with J gene TRBJ2-7; maybe TRBD2 (7 bases). Germline V gives CDR1 SNHLY, CDR2 FYNNEI. V was pared by 4 bases and J by 0 bases, with 10 bases between. CDR3 length: 14 amino acids. The CDR3 sequence is CASSGGGASYEQYF. As DNA, the CDR3 is TGTGCCAGCAGTGGAGGGGGGGCCTCCTACGAGCAGTACTTC.